This TCR beta chain was sequenced for a study of blood T cell repertoires in COVID-19. Overall study context: The cDNA or gDNA used as material had been derived from T cells, B-cell-depleted T cells, or PBMCs.

The table came from immunoSEQ multiplex PCR; TCRdb's copy has only in-frame clones and leaves some out. The repertoire includes roughly 200,000 clones, 86% of them detected once, and 8% to 10% sits in the top ten. CDR3 length equals 16 residues. CDR1 is LNHNV, CDR2 YYDKDF, per germline (reference sequence). Trimming cost V 1 base and J 1 base; bases outside gene matches: 5. Recruits, aged about 18 to 95 years, lived in 24 US areas. Categorization into cohorts depended on clinical history that participants reported. Two negative PCRs, clearance, or symptom resolution were required of recovered Cohort 3 donors.

This chain joins TRBV15 and TRBJ2-3, with 7 bases aligning to TRBD1. The receptor's source is a woman aged 25-40 years who had recovered from COVID-19. The sequenced material came from PBMCs or T cells enriched from blood (not recorded which). The CDR3 sequence is CATSRGQGAGTDTQYF. The CDR3 region has the DNA TGTGCCACCAGCAGAGGACAGGGCGCCGGCACAGATACGCAGTATTTT.